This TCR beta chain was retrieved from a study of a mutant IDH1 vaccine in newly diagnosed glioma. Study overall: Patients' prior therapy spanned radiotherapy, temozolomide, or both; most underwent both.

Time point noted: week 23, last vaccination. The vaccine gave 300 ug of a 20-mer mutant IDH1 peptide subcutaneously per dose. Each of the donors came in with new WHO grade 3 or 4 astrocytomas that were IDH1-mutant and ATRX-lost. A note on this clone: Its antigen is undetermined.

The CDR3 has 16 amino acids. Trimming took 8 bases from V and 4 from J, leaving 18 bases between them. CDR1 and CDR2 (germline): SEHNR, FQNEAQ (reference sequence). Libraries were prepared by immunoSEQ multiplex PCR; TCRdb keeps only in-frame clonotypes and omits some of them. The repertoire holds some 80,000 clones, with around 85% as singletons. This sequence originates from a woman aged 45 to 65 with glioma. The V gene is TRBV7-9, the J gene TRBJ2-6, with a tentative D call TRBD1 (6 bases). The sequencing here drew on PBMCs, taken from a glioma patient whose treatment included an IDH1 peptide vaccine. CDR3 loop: CASSSIRGFGANVLTF. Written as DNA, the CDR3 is TGTGCCAGCTCCTCAATCAGGGGTTTCGGGGCCAACGTCCTGACTTTC.